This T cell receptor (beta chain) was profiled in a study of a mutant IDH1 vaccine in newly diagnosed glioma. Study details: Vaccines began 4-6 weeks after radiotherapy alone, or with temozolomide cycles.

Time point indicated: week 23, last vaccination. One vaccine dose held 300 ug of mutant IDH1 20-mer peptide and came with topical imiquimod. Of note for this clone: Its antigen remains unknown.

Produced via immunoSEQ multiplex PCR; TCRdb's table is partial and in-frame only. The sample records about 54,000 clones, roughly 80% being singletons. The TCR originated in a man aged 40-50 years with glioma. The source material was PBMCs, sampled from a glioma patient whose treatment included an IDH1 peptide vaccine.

CDR3 sequence (DNA): TGCAGCGTTGAAGCCCTCCAGGGAACTGAAGCTTTCTTT. The encoded protein is CSVEALQGTEAFF. The genes are TRBV29-1 and TRBJ1-1, with D maybe TRBD1 (5 bases). The germline CDR1 and CDR2 sequences are SQVTM and ANQGSEA. Trimming shortened V by 1 base and J by 5 bases, and 11 bases separated the two germline ends. The CDR3 is 13 residues long.